The entry that follows covers one TCR beta chain sequence. Its antigen is still unknown. Base qualities are not recorded, but no much larger clone differs from it by a single base. This sample was taken from a study of blood T cell repertoires in COVID-19 (dated by TCRdb to 2018 to 2020). Regarding the complete study: Samples covering the acute and convalescent phases of COVID-19 were provided by collaborators in the United States, Italy and Spain. HLA class I and class II types, where available, came from metadata supplied by the sample provider rather than from assay-based typing. The sample metadata nearly always contained a de-identified subject ID, COVID-19 status, age in years and sex. Deeply sampled blood TCRbeta repertoires from subjects exposed to, actively infected with, or recovered from COVID-19 were included in the dataset. The repertoires were made available in a free public database intended to serve as a resource for research on the immune response to SARS-CoV-2. Samples came from the ongoing ImmuneRACE study (first 160 participants) plus 1,254 subjects from 6 global collaborators. The material from the prospective study consisted of cDNA or gDNA derived from T cells, B-cell-depleted T cells, or PBMCs.

Whole blood was collected in K2EDTA tubes by collaborating institutions according to the institutions' own protocols. For TCRbeta analysis, collaborator samples were shipped as frozen whole blood, as isolated PBMCs, or as DNA extracted from either sample type. Paper-wide results and their limitations: The amount of clinical and demographic metadata varied by source and participant and was provided uncurated.

The immunoSEQ Assay, a bias-controlled multiplex PCR, was used to amplify TCRbeta CDR3 regions from genomic DNA. Per the original workflow: Nucleated cell counts per sample were estimated from amplification of reference gene primers within the assay. Sequence reads were collapsed and filtered to measure the absolute abundance of every unique TCRbeta CDR3 rearrangement. Productive Simpson clonality was computed per sample as the square root of Simpson's diversity index over productive rearrangements. Not all clones reach the TCRdb copy of this immuneACCESS table, which keeps in-frame sequences only. Checked studies attribute under half of the gap to unresolved V genes and leave the rest unexplained. D and trimming were read from the DNA, whereas the V and J calls and clone size are those reported in that table. This sample lists about 170,000 clones; approximately 81% were detected once. The ten biggest clones cover roughly 13% of the sample.

V lost 2 bases and J lost 5 bases, and the count of bases not matched to a germline gene is 6. From cysteine to phenylalanine, the CDR3 is 15 amino acids long. Kept here is only the CDR3 DNA, which spans 45 bases and is read in frame from base 1. For CDR1 and CDR2, the germline V gene lists SGDLS and YYNGEE. Here the chain combines TRBV9 and TRBJ2-1; 8 bases in between match TRBD1. The specimen was peripheral blood. The sequence came from a man in his late teens or twenties with active or convalescent COVID-19. The sequenced DNA is TGTGCCAGCAGCGTTAGGGACAGGTCTGACAATGAGCAGTTCTTC. Its translation reads: CASSVRDRSDNEQFF.